A selection of T cell receptor beta chains follows, all from one sample in a study of Ad26.COV2.S vaccination and SARS-CoV-2 variants. Sequencing used immunoSEQ multiplex PCR; TCRdb keeps in-frame clones, though not all of them. Here the sample spans over 110,000 clones, roughly 89% being singletons. Material: peripheral blood, obtained after recovery from COVID-19. These receptors all stem from a human donor who had recovered from COVID-19. CDR3s include the opening cysteine and the closing phenylalanine or tryptophan. D genes are given only for firm matches. The listing skips clone size in some rows; elsewhere it reads once, few, many or a size class.

CDR3aa: CASSTDPGVNEQFF
CDR3nt: TGCGCCAGCAGCACGGATCCAGGGGTGAATGAGCAGTTCTTC
d_gene: .
v_gene: TRBV5-1
j_gene: TRBJ2-1
abundance: .

CDR3aa: CASSEFETGLADTQYF
CDR3nt: TGTGCCAGCAGTGAATTCGAGACAGGGCTTGCAGATACGCAGTATTTT
d_gene: TRBD1
v_gene: TRBV25-1
j_gene: TRBJ2-3
abundance: .

CDR3aa: CASSYSTGQGNSPLHF
CDR3nt: TGTGCCAGCAGTTACTCGACGGGACAGGGTAATTCACCCCTCCACTTT
d_gene: TRBD1
v_gene: TRBV6-5
j_gene: TRBJ1-6
abundance: few

CDR3aa: CASSGTGSYYGYTF
CDR3nt: TGTGCCAGCTCGGGCACAGGGAGTTACTATGGCTACACCTTC
d_gene: .
v_gene: TRBV2
j_gene: TRBJ1-2
abundance: .

CDR3aa: CASSIDTAGMGYKNIQYF
CDR3nt: TGTGCCAGTAGTATAGATACGGCAGGAATGGGATACAAAAACATTCAGTACTTC
d_gene: .
v_gene: TRBV19
j_gene: TRBJ2-4
abundance: .

CDR3aa: CASSVEGANTGELFF
CDR3nt: TGTGCCAGCAGTGTTGAGGGGGCGAACACCGGGGAGCTGTTTTTT
d_gene: .
v_gene: TRBV6-4
j_gene: TRBJ2-2
abundance: .

CDR3aa: CASAGRKNEQFF
CDR3nt: TGTGCCAGCGCCGGACGAAAGAATGAGCAGTTCTTC
d_gene: .
v_gene: TRBV7-9
j_gene: TRBJ2-1
abundance: once

CDR3aa: CASSPYGSGTETQYF
CDR3nt: TGTGCCAGCAGCCCCTACGGCTCGGGTACTGAGACCCAGTACTTC
d_gene: .
v_gene: TRBV2
j_gene: TRBJ2-5
abundance: few

CDR3aa: CASSQDPGNTGELFF
CDR3nt: TGCGCCAGCAGCCAAGATCCCGGGAACACCGGGGAGCTGTTTTTT
d_gene: .
v_gene: TRBV4-3
j_gene: TRBJ2-2
abundance: .

CDR3aa: CASRSELNTEAFF
CDR3nt: TGTGCCAGTAGGTCGGAGTTGAACACTGAAGCTTTCTTT
d_gene: .
v_gene: TRBV19
j_gene: TRBJ1-1
abundance: .

CDR3aa: CASAPPGYGYTF
CDR3nt: TGTGCCAGCGCCCCTCCAGGCTATGGCTACACCTTC
d_gene: .
v_gene: TRBV6-5
j_gene: TRBJ1-2
abundance: .

CDR3aa: CATRRRTGELFF
CDR3nt: TGTGCCACGAGGCGGAGGACCGGGGAGCTGTTTTTT
d_gene: .
v_gene: TRBV12-3/TRBV12-4
j_gene: TRBJ2-2
abundance: once

CDR3aa: CASSVGGTGGMREAFF
CDR3nt: TGTGCCAGCAGCGTAGGAGGGACGGGCGGTATGAGAGAAGCTTTCTTT
d_gene: .
v_gene: TRBV9
j_gene: TRBJ1-1
abundance: few

CDR3aa: CASSPRAVVPEAFF
CDR3nt: TGTGCCAGCAGCCCCCGGGCCGTGGTACCTGAAGCTTTCTTT
d_gene: .
v_gene: TRBV7-9
j_gene: TRBJ1-1
abundance: .

CDR3aa: CASSIARNQPQHF
CDR3nt: TGTGCCAGTAGTATAGCCCGCAATCAGCCCCAGCATTTT
d_gene: .
v_gene: TRBV19
j_gene: TRBJ1-5
abundance: .

CDR3aa: CASSFVTGRRPQHF
CDR3nt: TGTGCCAGCAGTTTTGTGACAGGGCGCAGGCCCCAGCATTTT
d_gene: TRBD1
v_gene: TRBV28
j_gene: TRBJ1-5
abundance: few

CDR3aa: CASSHTVFRSPLHF
CDR3nt: TGTGCCAGTAGTCATACGGTCTTTCGCTCACCCCTCCACTTT
d_gene: .
v_gene: TRBV19
j_gene: TRBJ1-6
abundance: .

CDR3aa: CASSYRSRGEQYF
CDR3nt: TGTGCCAGCAGTTACCGGAGCCGAGGGGAGCAGTACTTC
d_gene: .
v_gene: TRBV6-2/TRBV6-3
j_gene: TRBJ2-7
abundance: .

CDR3aa: CATSRASGNQPQHF
CDR3nt: TGTGCCACCTCCCGGGCCAGTGGGAATCAGCCCCAGCATTTT
d_gene: .
v_gene: TRBV6-5
j_gene: TRBJ1-5
abundance: .

CDR3aa: CASSATGNTEAFF
CDR3nt: TGTGCCAGCTCAGCGACGGGGAACACTGAAGCTTTCTTT
d_gene: .
v_gene: TRBV18
j_gene: TRBJ1-1
abundance: .

CDR3aa: CASSFNYNSPLHF
CDR3nt: TGTGCCAGCAGCTTTAACTATAATTCACCCCTCCACTTT
d_gene: .
v_gene: TRBV11-3
j_gene: TRBJ1-6
abundance: few

CDR3aa: CASSPTFSGNTIYF
CDR3nt: TGTGCCAGCAGCCCGACTTTCTCTGGAAACACCATATATTTT
d_gene: .
v_gene: TRBV11-3
j_gene: TRBJ1-3
abundance: few

CDR3aa: CATSAGALGEQYF
CDR3nt: TGTGCCACCTCGGCCGGAGCGTTGGGCGAGCAGTACTTC
d_gene: .
v_gene: TRBV28
j_gene: TRBJ2-7
abundance: .

CDR3aa: CASGLGEPPGYTF
CDR3nt: TGTGCTAGTGGTTTAGGGGAGCCTCCGGGCTACACCTTC
d_gene: .
v_gene: TRBV12-5
j_gene: TRBJ1-2
abundance: .

CDR3aa: CASRQEGARTEAFF
CDR3nt: TGCGCCAGCAGGCAGGAGGGGGCGAGAACTGAAGCTTTCTTT
d_gene: TRBD1
v_gene: TRBV5-1
j_gene: TRBJ1-1
abundance: .

CDR3aa: CASSFSSALDTQYF
CDR3nt: TGCGCCAGCAGCTTCAGTAGCGCCCTCGATACGCAGTATTTT
d_gene: .
v_gene: TRBV5-1
j_gene: TRBJ2-3
abundance: .

CDR3aa: CAGWDPSNTEAFF
CDR3nt: TGTGCCGGATGGGATCCGTCGAACACTGAAGCTTTCTTT
d_gene: .
v_gene: TRBV2
j_gene: TRBJ1-1
abundance: .

CDR3aa: CAISESMGWRQPQHF
CDR3nt: TGTGCCATCAGTGAGTCAATGGGGTGGAGGCAGCCCCAGCATTTT
d_gene: .
v_gene: TRBV10-3
j_gene: TRBJ1-5
abundance: few

CDR3aa: CASSIFGTANQPQHF
CDR3nt: TGTGCCAGTAGTATTTTCGGGACAGCTAATCAGCCCCAGCATTTT
d_gene: TRBD1
v_gene: TRBV19
j_gene: TRBJ1-5
abundance: .

CDR3aa: CASSRGFGRSGEKLFF
CDR3nt: TGCGCCAGCAGCCGAGGTTTCGGACGAAGTGGTGAAAAACTGTTTTTT
d_gene: .
v_gene: TRBV4-3
j_gene: TRBJ1-4
abundance: .